This entry lists 16 T cell receptor beta chains sequenced from one sample in a study of chemoradiotherapy in HPV16-positive cancers. Generated by immunoSEQ multiplex PCR, the TCRdb table keeps only in-frame clones and is missing some. Found here are about 1,100 clones, 65% to 90% of them singletons; the top ten hold 9% to 10%. The sample here was tumor tissue, taken from a patient who underwent chemoradiotherapy. The origin of the receptors is a human donor with HPV-associated anogenital cancer.

The chain combines TRBV2 with TRBJ1-4; TRBD1 is a possible D gene (5 bases). This CDR3 has 12 amino acids. The V gene's germline CDR1 is SNHLY and CDR2 FYNNEI. Trimming took off 7 bases at V and 7 bases at J, with 10 bases between the two ends. In DNA, the CDR3 is TGTGCCAGCATCGGGGACGGTGAAAAACTGTTTTTT. This codes for CASIGDGEKLFF.

The sample holds one count of this clone. This sequence joins TRBV30 and TRBJ2-1, with D perhaps matching TRBD2 (5 bases). CDR1 is GTSNPN, CDR2 SVGIG, per germline (reference sequence). Trimming pared 2 bases from V and 12 bases from J, leaving 14 bases between. The CDR3 loop spans 12 amino acids. The CDR3 coding sequence is TGTGCCTGGAGTCAGGTAGCGTCGGGGCAGTTCTTC. Translation: CAWSQVASGQFF.

The V gene is TRBV7-2, the J gene TRBJ2-2; D uncertain. CDR3 length equals 15 residues. The germline gives CDR1 SGHTA, CDR2 FQGNSA. V lost 5 bases and J lost 2, with 12 bases in between. DNA for the CDR3: TGTGCCAGCAGCCCCCTGCCCCTTAACACCGGGGAGCTGTTTTTT. It translates to CASSPLPLNTGELFF.

The genes are TRBV27 and TRBJ1-5; 8 bases match TRBD1. The CDR3 is made up of 16 amino acids. Trimming took 5 bases from V and 6 from J; bases not matched to a gene: 12. Per germline, CDR1 MNHEY and CDR2 SMNVEV (reference sequence). Written as DNA, the CDR3 is TGTGCCAGCAGTCAGGGCGGGGACAGGAGAGTTCAGCCCCAGCATTTT. Its translation is CASSQGGDRRVQPQHF.

V usage is TRBV19 and J usage is TRBJ2-2, with TRBD1 identical over 12 bases. The CDR3 has 18 residues. J was trimmed by 7 bases and V by 2 bases; bases with no gene match: 11. Germline V CDR1 and CDR2: LNHDA, SQIVND (reference sequence). The CDR3 region is CASSINGGTGGANGELFF. CDR3 DNA sequence: TGTGCCAGTAGTATAAACGGCGGGACAGGGGGCGCGAACGGGGAGCTGTTTTTT.

The chain uses TRBV5-4 and TRBJ2-7; 11 bases line up with TRBD2. Losses at the gene ends were 0 bases for V and 6 bases for J; bases not matched to a gene: 8. Per germline, CDR1 SGHNT and CDR2 YYREEE (reference sequence). The CDR3 is made up of 16 amino acids. The CDR3 is CASSLGLAGRISEQYF. As DNA, the CDR3 is TGTGCCAGCAGCTTGGGACTAGCGGGGAGGATTTCCGAGCAGTACTTC.

The gene calls are TRBV11-3 and TRBJ2-1; D tentatively fits TRBD1 or TRBD2 (7 bases each). V was trimmed by 5 bases and J by 5 bases, leaving 19 bases between them. The CDR3 runs 16 residues. CDR1 and CDR2 (germline): SGHNT, YENEEA. The CDR3 sequence is CASSPRPGGDDNEQFF. The CDR3 bases are TGTGCCAGCAGCCCCCGTCCAGGGGGGGATGACAATGAGCAGTTCTTC.

The rearrangement joins TRBV27 to TRBJ2-7, with TRBD1 matching 7 bases. The length of the CDR3 is 13 residues. V shed 5 bases, J shed 6 bases, and the junction held 7 bases outside the gene matches. Germline V gives CDR1 MNHEY, CDR2 SMNVEV (reference sequence). This CDR3 is CASSTSGGGEQYF. Here the CDR3 DNA reads TGTGCCAGCAGTACATCAGGGGGTGGCGAGCAGTACTTC.

J is TRBJ2-7 and V is TRBV5-1, with TRBD1 identical over 9 bases. In germline, CDR1 is SGHRS, CDR2 YFSETQ. The trim removed 4 bases at V and 3 bases at J, leaving 5 bases unmatched. CDR3 length: 14 amino acids. CDR3 in amino acids: CASSPGQGIYEQYF. The CDR3 DNA sequence: TGCGCCAGCAGCCCGGGACAGGGAATCTACGAGCAGTACTTC.

This clone was seen more than once but under ten times. The J gene is TRBJ1-2, the V gene TRBV30; TRBD1 matches 7 bases. Germline-derived CDR1 and CDR2 are GTSNPN and SVGIG (reference sequence). The junction had 6 bases not matched to a gene; V was cut back by 3 bases and J by 8 bases. The CDR3 covers 12 residues. CDR3 nucleotide sequence: TGTGCCTGGAGGCAGGCAGGGGGGGGCTACACCTTC. As protein: CAWRQAGGGYTF.

The rearrangement joins TRBV2 to TRBJ1-2; 9 positions agree with TRBD1. CDR3 length equals 14 residues. Trimming cost V 7 bases and J 7 bases; bases outside gene matches: 10. Germline V gene sequence: CDR1 SNHLY, CDR2 FYNNEI. This chain's CDR3 is CASITTGGAGGYTF. The CDR3 DNA reads TGTGCCAGCATAACAACAGGGGGCGCGGGTGGCTACACCTTC.

This chain links TRBV27 with TRBJ1-2, with D perhaps TRBD1 (6 bases). CDR1 MNHEY and CDR2 SMNVEV come from the germline V gene (reference sequence). Trimming shortened V by 2 bases and J by 2 bases, and 12 bases separated the two germline ends. The CDR3 extends over 15 amino acids. CDR3 nucleotides: TGTGCCAGCAGTTTAGAAGGGGGGAACAACTATGGCTACACCTTC. Its translation: CASSLEGGNNYGYTF.

This chain joins TRBV5-8 and TRBJ2-3, with unresolved D. This CDR3 contains 16 residues. Germline V CDR1 and CDR2: SGHTS, YDEGEE. The V and J ends lost 4 bases and 5 bases respectively, with 20 bases between them. CDR3 loop: CASSPYRTRTGDTQYF. CDR3 nucleotides: TGTGCCAGCAGCCCCTACCGGACCAGGACGGGAGATACGCAGTATTTT.

The chain carries TRBV4-1 and TRBJ1-2, with D possibly being TRBD1 (6 bases). V lost 4 bases to trimming and J lost 2 bases, with 17 bases between them. The CDR3 extends over 16 amino acids. From germline, CDR1 is MGHRA and CDR2 YSYEKL. The CDR3 sequence is CASSPVGDTPNYGYTF. The CDR3 DNA follows: TGCGCCAGCAGCCCGGTTGGGGACACTCCAAACTATGGCTACACCTTC.

The chain joins TRBV2 to TRBJ1-3; tentative D call: TRBD1 (5 bases). Germline CDR1 is SNHLY and CDR2 is FYNNEI. V lost 9 bases and J lost 0, with 18 bases in between. This CDR3 spans 16 amino acids. CDR3 protein: CARGGEASNSGNTIYF. The CDR3 region has the DNA TGTGCCAGGGGGGGGGAGGCGTCTAACTCTGGAAACACCATATATTTT.

The J gene is TRBJ1-2, the V gene TRBV6-5; D unclear. The length of the CDR3 is 16 residues. Trimming shortened V by 3 bases and J by 6 bases, and 20 bases separated the two germline ends. CDR1 and CDR2 (germline): MNHEY, SVGAGI. This CDR3 is CASSYNPGSITHGYTF. The CDR3 DNA follows: TGTGCCAGCAGTTATAACCCGGGATCTATTACTCATGGCTACACCTTC.